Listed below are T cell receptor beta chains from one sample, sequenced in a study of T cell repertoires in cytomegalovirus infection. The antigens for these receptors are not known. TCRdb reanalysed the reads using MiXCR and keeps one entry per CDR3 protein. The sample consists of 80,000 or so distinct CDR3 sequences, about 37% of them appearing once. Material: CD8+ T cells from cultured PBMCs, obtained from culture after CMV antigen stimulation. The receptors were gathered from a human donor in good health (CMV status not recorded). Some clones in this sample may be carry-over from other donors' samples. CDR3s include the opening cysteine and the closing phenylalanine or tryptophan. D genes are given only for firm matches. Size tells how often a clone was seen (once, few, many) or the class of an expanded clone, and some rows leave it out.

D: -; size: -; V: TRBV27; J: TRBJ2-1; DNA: TGTGCCAGCAGTCCTGGGCTCGTTGCCAATGAGCAGTTCTTC; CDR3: CASSPGLVANEQFF
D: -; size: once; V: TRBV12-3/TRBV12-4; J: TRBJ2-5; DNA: TGTGCCAGCAGAACGGACACCCAAGAGACCCAGTACTTC; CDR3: CASRTDTQETQYF
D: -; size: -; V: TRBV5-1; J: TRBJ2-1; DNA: TGCGCCAGCAGCTTGGGGGGGAGTCTATTTCCAAAGGACAATGAGCAGTTCTTC; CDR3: CASSLGGSLFPKDNEQFF
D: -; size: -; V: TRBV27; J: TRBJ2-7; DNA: TGTGCCAGCAGTTTATCGAGACAGGGAGGCGAGCAGTACTTC; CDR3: CASSLSRQGGEQYF
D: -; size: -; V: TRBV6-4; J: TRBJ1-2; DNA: TGTGCCAGCAGTGATACAAGCGAAGCCCCCTTCTATGGCTACACCTTC; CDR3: CASSDTSEAPFYGYTF
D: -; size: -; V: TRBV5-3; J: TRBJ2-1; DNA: TGTGCCAGCAGCTTAGGCAGGGGGGCACACAATGAGCAGTTCTTC; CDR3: CASSLGRGAHNEQFF
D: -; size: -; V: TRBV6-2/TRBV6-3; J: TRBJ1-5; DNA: TGTGCCAGCAGCTTCGACAGAATCAGACCCCAGCATTTT; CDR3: CASSFDRIRPQHF
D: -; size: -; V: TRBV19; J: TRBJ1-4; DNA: TGTGCCAGTAGTAGCTCGATCGGGACGGCTCCGGTTGAAAAACTGTTTTTT; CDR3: CASSSSIGTAPVEKLFF
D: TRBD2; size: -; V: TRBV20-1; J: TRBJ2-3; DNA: TGCAGTGCTAGAGATCTCTATAGCGGGGGGGTGGTTGCGACAGATACGCAGTATTTT; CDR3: CSARDLYSGGVVATDTQYF
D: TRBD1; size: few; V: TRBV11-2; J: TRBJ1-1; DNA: TGTGCCAGCAGTCTAGGGGACAGGGAGCCCCTAGACACTGAAGCTTTCTTT; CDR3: CASSLGDREPLDTEAFF
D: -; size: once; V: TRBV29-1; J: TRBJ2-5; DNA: TGCAGCGTTCCATCAGGAGGAGGGGAGACCCAGTACTTC; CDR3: CSVPSGGGETQYF
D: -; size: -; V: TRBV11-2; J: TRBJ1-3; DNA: TGTGCCAGCAGCTCCGGGACTCCTGGAAACACCATATATTTT; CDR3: CASSSGTPGNTIYF
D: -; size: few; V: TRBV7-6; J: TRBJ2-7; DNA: TGTGCCAGCAGCTCCGTTACGCCCTTGGGCCAGTACTACGAGCAGTACTTC; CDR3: CASSSVTPLGQYYEQYF
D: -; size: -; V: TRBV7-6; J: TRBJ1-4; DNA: TGTGCCAGCAGCTTAACTTGGGGGGCCAACGAAAAACTGTTTTTT; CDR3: CASSLTWGANEKLFF
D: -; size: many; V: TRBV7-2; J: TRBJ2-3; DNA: TGTGCCAGCAGCCAGCTTCGGGGAAGCACAGATACGCAGTATTTT; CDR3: CASSQLRGSTDTQYF
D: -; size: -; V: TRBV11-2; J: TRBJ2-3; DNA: TGTGCCAGCAGCCTGGGGCCGCCCACAGATACGCAGTATTTT; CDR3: CASSLGPPTDTQYF
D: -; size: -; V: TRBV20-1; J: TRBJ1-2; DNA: TGCAGTGCTAGGGGAACAGGGCCCTATGGCTACACCTTC; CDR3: CSARGTGPYGYTF
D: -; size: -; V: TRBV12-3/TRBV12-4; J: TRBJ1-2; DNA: TGTGCCAGCAGTTTAGTTGGGGTAGACTATGGCTACACCTTC; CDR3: CASSLVGVDYGYTF
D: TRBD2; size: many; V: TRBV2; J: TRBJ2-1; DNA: TGTGCCAGCAGTGATATGCTAGCGGGGGACAATGAGCAGTTCTTC; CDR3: CASSDMLAGDNEQFF
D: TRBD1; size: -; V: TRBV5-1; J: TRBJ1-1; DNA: TGCGCCAGCAGCTTGGTCCCGCAGGGGGCGATGGGGACTGAAGCTTTCTTT; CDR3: CASSLVPQGAMGTEAFF
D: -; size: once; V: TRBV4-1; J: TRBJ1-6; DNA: TGCGCCAGCAGCCAAAGTGCCCCTATCAATTCACCCCTCCACTTT; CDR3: CASSQSAPINSPLHF
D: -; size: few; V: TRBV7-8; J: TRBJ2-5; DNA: TGTGCCAGCAGACTATACGGGGCGTCCCAAGAGACCCAGTACTTC; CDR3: CASRLYGASQETQYF
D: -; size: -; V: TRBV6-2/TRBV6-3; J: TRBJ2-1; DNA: TGTGCCAGCAGTTACGGGCAAGTCCATGAGCAGTTCTTC; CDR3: CASSYGQVHEQFF
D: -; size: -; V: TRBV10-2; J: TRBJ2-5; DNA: TGCGCCAGCAGTGAGCTCAAAATGAGCCAAGAGACCCAGTACTTC; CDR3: CASSELKMSQETQYF
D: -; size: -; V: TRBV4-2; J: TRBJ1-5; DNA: TGTGCCAGCAGCCAAGCCACGGCCAGGGAGATCAATCAGCCCCAGCATTTT; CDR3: CASSQATAREINQPQHF
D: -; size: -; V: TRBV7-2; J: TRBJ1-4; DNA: TGTGCCAGCAGCTTAGTATTGCGGACAGCGAAAAATGAAAAACTGTTTTTT; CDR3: CASSLVLRTAKNEKLFF
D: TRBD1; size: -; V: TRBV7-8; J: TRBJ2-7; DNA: TGTGCCAGCAGCTTACGGACAGGGACTTTTTTGGAGCAGTACTTC; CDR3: CASSLRTGTFLEQYF
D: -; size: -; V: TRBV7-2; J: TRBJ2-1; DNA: TGTGCCAGCAGCTTAGGTCTTGAGGAGTTCTTC; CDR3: CASSLGLEEFF
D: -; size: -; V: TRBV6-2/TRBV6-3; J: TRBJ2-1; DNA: TGTGCCAGCAGACATCGATCCGGGACCCTTCTTTTCGATGAGCAGTTCTTC; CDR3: CASRHRSGTLLFDEQFF
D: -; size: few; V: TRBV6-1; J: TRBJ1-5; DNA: TGTGCCAGCAGTGTAGCAGGGTTGAATCAGCCCCAGCATTTT; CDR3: CASSVAGLNQPQHF
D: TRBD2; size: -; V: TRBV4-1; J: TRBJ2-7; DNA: TGCGCCAGCTCACCGGGACTAGGTCCCTACGAGCAGTACTTC; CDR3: CASSPGLGPYEQYF
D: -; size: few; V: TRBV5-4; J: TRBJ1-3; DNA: TGTGCCAGCAGCCAGGAAGGGAGTTCTCGAAACACCATATATTTT; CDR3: CASSQEGSSRNTIYF
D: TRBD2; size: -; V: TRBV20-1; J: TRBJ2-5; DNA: TGCAGTGCTCGTACACCCTCCGGGACTAGCGGGGGGCCCCAAGAGACCCAGTACTTC; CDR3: CSARTPSGTSGGPQETQYF
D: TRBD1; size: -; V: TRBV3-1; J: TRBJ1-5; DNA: TGTGCCAGCAGCTCGACAGGGGTGGGCAATCAGCCCCAGCATTTT; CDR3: CASSSTGVGNQPQHF
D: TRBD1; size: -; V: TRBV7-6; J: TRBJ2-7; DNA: TGTGCCAGCAGCCCGGACAGGGGCAGGTCCTACGAGCAGTACTTC; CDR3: CASSPDRGRSYEQYF
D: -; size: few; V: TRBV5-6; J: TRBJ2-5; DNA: TGTGCCAGCAGCTTGGTTGGAGGAGGCGGCCAAGAGACCCAGTACTTC; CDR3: CASSLVGGGGQETQYF
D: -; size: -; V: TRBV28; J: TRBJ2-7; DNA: TGTGCCAGCAGTCTACTCGGAGAGCAGTACTTC; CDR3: CASSLLGEQYF
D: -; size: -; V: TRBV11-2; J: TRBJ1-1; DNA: TGTGCCAGCAGCTTGGCAGGGGAGATGAACACTGAAGCTTTCTTT; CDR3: CASSLAGEMNTEAFF
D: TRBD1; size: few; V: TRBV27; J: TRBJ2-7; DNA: TGTGCCAGCAGTTACGGACAGGGGACCTACGAGCAGTACTTC; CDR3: CASSYGQGTYEQYF
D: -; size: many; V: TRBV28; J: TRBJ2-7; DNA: TGTGCCAGCAGTTTAGAGAGGAAGGGCTACGAGCAGTACTTC; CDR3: CASSLERKGYEQYF
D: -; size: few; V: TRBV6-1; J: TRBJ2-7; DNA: TGTGCCAGCAGTCCGGACAGCTCCTACGAGCAGTACTTC; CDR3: CASSPDSSYEQYF
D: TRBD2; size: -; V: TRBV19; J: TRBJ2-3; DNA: TGTGCCAGTAGCCCTCGCGGGGGGGCATCAGATACGCAGTATTTT; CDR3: CASSPRGGASDTQYF
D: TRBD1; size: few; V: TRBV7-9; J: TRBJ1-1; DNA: TGTGCCACTCGGACAGGGGAGAACACTGAAGCTTTCTTT; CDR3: CATRTGENTEAFF
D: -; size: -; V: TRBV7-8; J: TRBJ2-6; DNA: TGTGCCAGCTACACAGGGCCTGGGGCCAACGTCCTGACTTTC; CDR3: CASYTGPGANVLTF
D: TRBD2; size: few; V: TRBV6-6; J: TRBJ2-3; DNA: TGTGCCAGCAGTCATACTAGCGGGGGGGCTGCGGGAGATACGCAGTATTTT; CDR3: CASSHTSGGAAGDTQYF
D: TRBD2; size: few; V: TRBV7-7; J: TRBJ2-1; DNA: TGTGCTAGCAGCTTATCTAGCGGGGGGTTCGATGAGCAGTTCTTC; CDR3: CASSLSSGGFDEQFF
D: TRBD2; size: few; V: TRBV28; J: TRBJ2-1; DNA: TGTGCCAGCAGTTCCTACCTTAGCGGGGGAAGCTCCTACAATGAGCAGTTCTTC; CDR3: CASSSYLSGGSSYNEQFF
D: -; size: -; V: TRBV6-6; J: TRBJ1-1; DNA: TGTGCCAGCAGCCTGGGACCGAGGAACACTGAAGCTTTCTTT; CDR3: CASSLGPRNTEAFF
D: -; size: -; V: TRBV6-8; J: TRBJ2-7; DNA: TGTGCCAGCAGTCCTGTGACCGGGGGAGGCTACGAGCAGTACTTC; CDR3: CASSPVTGGGYEQYF
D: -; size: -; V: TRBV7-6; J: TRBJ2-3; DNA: TGTGCCAGCAGCTTAAGGGGTACGAGCACAGATACGCAGTATTTT; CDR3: CASSLRGTSTDTQYF
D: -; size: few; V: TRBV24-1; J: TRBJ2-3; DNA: TGTGCCACCAGTGATTTTGTAGGGCCCTACACAGATACGCAGTATTTT; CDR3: CATSDFVGPYTDTQYF
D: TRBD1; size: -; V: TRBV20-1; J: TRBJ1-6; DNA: TGCAGTGCTAGAGGATTCGACAGGGCTAACTATAATTCACCCCTCCACTTT; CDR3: CSARGFDRANYNSPLHF
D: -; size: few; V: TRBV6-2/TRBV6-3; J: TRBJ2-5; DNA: TGTGCCAGCAGTTACTCGTCTAGGTGGGAGACCCAGTACTTC; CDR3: CASSYSSRWETQYF
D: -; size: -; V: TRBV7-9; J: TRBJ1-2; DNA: TGTGCCAGCAGCTTAGTATCGCCGGACTATGGCTACACCTTC; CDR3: CASSLVSPDYGYTF
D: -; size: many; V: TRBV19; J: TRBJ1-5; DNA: TGTGCCAGTAGTATAGATCTCCTTGATCAGCCCCAGCATTTT; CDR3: CASSIDLLDQPQHF
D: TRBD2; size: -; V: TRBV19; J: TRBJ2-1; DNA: TGTGCCAGTAAGAGAGAGCGGGGGCCCTACAATGAGCAGTTCTTC; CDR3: CASKRERGPYNEQFF
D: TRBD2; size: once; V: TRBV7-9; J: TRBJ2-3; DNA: TGTGCCAGCAGCTTAACGGGCGGGGGGACCGCAGATACGCAGTATTTT; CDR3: CASSLTGGGTADTQYF
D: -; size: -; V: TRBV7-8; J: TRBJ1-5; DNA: TGTGCCAGCAGCTTAAGGGTCACAAGCCCCAATCAGCCCCAGCATTTT; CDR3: CASSLRVTSPNQPQHF
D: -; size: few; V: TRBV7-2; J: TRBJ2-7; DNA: TGTGCCAGCAGCTTAGACGGGGGCCTTACCTACGAGCAGTACTTC; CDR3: CASSLDGGLTYEQYF
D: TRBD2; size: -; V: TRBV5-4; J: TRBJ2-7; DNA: TGTGCCAGCAGCTCCCCTAGCGGGGGTAAAGACGAGCAGTACTTC; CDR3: CASSSPSGGKDEQYF